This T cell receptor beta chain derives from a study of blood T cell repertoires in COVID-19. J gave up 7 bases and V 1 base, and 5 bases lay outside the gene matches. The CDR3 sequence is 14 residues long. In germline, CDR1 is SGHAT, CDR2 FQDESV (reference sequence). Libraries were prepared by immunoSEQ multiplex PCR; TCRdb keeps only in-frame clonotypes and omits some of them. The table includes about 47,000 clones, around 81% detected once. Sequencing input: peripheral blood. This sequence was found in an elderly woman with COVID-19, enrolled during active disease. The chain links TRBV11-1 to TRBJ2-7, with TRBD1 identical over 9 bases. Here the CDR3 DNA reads TGTGCCAGCAGCTTAGGGACAGGGGCACGGGAGCAGTACTTC. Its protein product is CASSLGTGAREQYF. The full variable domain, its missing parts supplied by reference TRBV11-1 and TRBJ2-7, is EAEVAQSPRYKITEKSQAVAFWCDPISGHATLYWYRQILGQGPELLVQFQDESVVDDSQLPKDRFSAERLKGVDSTLKIQPAELGDSAMYLCASSLGTGAREQYFGPGTRLTVT.